At least ten counts were recorded for the clone carrying this TCR beta chain. Its specificity is unknown. This entry comes from a study of response to subunit inactivated influenza vaccine. The CDR3 covers 17 residues. J lost 0 bases, V lost 3 bases, and 6 bases had no gene match. CDR1 and CDR2 (germline): DFQATT, SNEGSKA (reference sequence). Study-level points and caveats: There was a suggestion from the authors that each seasonal influenza vaccination recruits few new T cells.

One entry per CDR3 protein results from TCRdb running MiXCR on the RT-PCR reads. The sample lists 150,000 or so distinct CDR3 sequences, roughly a tenth seen once, with about 40% in the top ten. V gene TRBV20-1 combines with J gene TRBJ2-4; TRBD2 aligns across 12 bases. The source is a man aged 50-75 years who received an inactivated influenza vaccine. The sequencing here drew on CD8+ T cells sorted from PBMCs, taken around 25 months after vaccination. In nucleotides, the CDR3 is TGCAGTGCTAGGGGGCTAGCGGGAGGGATAGCCAAAAACATTCAGTACTTC. Its protein product is CSARGLAGGIAKNIQYF.